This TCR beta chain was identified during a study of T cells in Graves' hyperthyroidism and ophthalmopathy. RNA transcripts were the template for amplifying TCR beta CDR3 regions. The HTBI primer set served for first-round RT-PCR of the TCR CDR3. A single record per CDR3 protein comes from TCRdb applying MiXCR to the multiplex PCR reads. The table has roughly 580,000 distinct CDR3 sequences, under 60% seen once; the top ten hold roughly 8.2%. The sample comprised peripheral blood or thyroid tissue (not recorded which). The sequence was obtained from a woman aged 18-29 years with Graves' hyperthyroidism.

CDR3 nucleotides: TGTGCCAGCAGTCCTCCTTGGGGGGACACTGAAGCTTTCTTT. Encoded protein: CASSPPWGDTEAFF. This sequence joins TRBV7-9 and TRBJ1-1; D is possibly TRBD1 (5 bases). Trimming removed 6 bases from V and 3 bases from J, with 14 bases in between. CDR1 and CDR2 (germline): SEHNR, FQNEAQ (reference sequence). This CDR3 spans 14 amino acids.